This T cell receptor (beta chain) derives from a study of shared clonotypes between healthy human individuals. Looking at the study overall: Three plates were used per donor for CD4 naive, three for CD4 memory, two for CD8 naive and one for CD8 memory.

Regarding the study as a whole: For sorted subsets, rarefaction showed incomplete sequencing despite large depth. Sequencing depth was expected to influence donor clonotype sharing.

In the case of this clone: Its matching antigen is unknown.

Profiled with immunoSEQ multiplex PCR; TCRdb holds only in-frame clones, not every one. The table shows 1.4 million or so clones, with just under 99% occurring only once. The origin of this receptor is a young man in good health. Sequencing input: naive CD4+ T cells sorted from blood. Subset noted: CD45RA+ positively selected.

In DNA form, the CDR3 reads TGTGCCAGCAGTCCGAGGATCGGACAGGGTATCTACGAGCAGTACTTC. Protein: CASSPRIGQGIYEQYF. V and J are TRBV28 and TRBJ2-7; 8 bases align to TRBD1. There are 16 residues in the CDR3. Germline CDR1 is MDHEN and CDR2 is SYDVKM. With V trimmed by 5 bases and J by 3 bases, 12 bases remained unmatched.